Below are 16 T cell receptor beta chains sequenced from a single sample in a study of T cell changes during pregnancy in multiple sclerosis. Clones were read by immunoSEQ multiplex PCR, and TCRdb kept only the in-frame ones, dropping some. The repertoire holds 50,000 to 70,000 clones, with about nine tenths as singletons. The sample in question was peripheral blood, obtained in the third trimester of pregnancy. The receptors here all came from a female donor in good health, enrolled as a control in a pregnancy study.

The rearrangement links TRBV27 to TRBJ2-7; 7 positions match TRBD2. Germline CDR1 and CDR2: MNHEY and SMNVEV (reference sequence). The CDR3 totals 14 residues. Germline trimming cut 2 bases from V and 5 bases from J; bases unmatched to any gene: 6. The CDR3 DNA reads TGTGCCAGCAGTTTAGCGGGAGTATACAACGAGCAGTACTTC. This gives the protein CASSLAGVYNEQYF.

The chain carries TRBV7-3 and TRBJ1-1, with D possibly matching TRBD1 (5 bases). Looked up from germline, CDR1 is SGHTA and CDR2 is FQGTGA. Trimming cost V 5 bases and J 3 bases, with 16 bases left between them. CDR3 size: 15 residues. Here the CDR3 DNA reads TGTGCCAGCAGCCCAGATCGTCAGGGCTACACTGAAGCTTTCTTT. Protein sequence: CASSPDRQGYTEAFF.

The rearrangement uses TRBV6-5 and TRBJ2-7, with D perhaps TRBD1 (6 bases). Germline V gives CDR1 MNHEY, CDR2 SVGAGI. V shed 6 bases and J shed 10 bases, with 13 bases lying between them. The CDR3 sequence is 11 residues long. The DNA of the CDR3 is TGTGCCAGCAGCCTGGGACACCTCCAGTACTTC. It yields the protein CASSLGHLQYF.

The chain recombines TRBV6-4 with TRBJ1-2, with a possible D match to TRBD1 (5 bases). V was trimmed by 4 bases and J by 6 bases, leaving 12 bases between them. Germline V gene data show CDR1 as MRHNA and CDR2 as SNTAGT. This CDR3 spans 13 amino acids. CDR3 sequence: CASSGIGENGYTF. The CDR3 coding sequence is TGTGCCAGCAGTGGTATAGGGGAAAATGGCTACACCTTC.

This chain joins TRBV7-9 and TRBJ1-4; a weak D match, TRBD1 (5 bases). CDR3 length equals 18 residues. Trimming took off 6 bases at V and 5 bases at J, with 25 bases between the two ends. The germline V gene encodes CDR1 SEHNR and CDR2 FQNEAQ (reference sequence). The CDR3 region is CASSRRLGGRSGNEKLFF. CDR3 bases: TGTGCCAGCAGTCGAAGGCTCGGGGGTCGGTCGGGAAATGAAAAACTGTTTTTT.

The CDR3 region has the DNA TGTGCCAGCAGGATGACTAGCGGGAGGCCAGATACGCAGTATTTT. It is translated as CASRMTSGRPDTQYF. J is TRBJ2-3 and V is TRBV2; TRBD2 matches at 13 bases. The CDR3 runs to 15 residues. With V trimmed by 6 bases and J by 4 bases, 4 bases remained unmatched. The germline gives CDR1 SNHLY, CDR2 FYNNEI.

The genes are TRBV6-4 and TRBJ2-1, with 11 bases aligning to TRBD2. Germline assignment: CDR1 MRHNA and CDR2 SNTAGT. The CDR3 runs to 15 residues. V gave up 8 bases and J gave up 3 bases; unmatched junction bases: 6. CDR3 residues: CASRPLAGDYNEQFF. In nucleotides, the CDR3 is TGTGCCAGCCGCCCACTAGCGGGGGACTACAATGAGCAGTTCTTC.

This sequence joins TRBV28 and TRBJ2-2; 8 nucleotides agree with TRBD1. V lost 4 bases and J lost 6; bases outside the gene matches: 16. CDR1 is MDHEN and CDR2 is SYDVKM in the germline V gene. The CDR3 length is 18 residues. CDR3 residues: CASSSGQGAREGPGELFF. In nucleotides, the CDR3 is TGTGCCAGCAGTTCAGGGCAGGGGGCGCGAGAGGGGCCCGGGGAGCTGTTTTTT.

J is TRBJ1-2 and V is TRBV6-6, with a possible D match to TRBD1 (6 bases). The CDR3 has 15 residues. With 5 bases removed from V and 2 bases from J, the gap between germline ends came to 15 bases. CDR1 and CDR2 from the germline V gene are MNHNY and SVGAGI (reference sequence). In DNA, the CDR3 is TGTGCCAGCAGTCCGGGGATACAGGGAAACTATGGCTACACCTTC. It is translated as CASSPGIQGNYGYTF.

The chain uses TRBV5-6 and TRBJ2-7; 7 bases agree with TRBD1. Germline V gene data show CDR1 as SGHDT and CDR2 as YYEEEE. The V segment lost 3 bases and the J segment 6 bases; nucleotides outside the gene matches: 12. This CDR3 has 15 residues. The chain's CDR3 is CASSSRQGSIGEQYF. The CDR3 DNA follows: TGTGCCAGCAGCTCCAGACAGGGAAGTATAGGCGAGCAGTACTTC.

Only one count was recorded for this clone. The CDR3 DNA sequence: TGTGCCATCAGTACTGACAGACAGGGTCGAGTTAGTACGCAGTATTTT. Translating it yields CAISTDRQGRVSTQYF. This rearrangement joins TRBV10-3 to TRBJ2-3, with 7 bases aligning to TRBD1. CDR1 ENHRY and CDR2 SYGVKD come from the germline V gene. The V and J ends lost 5 bases and 8 bases, in that order; junction bases with no gene match: 16. The CDR3 is 16 residues long.

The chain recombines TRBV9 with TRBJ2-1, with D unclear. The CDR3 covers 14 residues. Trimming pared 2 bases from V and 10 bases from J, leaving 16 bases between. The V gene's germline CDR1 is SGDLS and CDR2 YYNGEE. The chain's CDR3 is CASSVQVGSPEQFF. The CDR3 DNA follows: TGTGCCAGCAGCGTCCAGGTAGGCTCCCCAGAGCAGTTCTTC. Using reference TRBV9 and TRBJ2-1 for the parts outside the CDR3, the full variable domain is DSGVTQTPKHLITATGQRVTLRCSPRSGDLSVYWYQQSLDQGLQFLIQYYNGEERAKGNILERFSAQQFPDLHSELNLSSLELGDSALYFCASSVQVGSPEQFFGPGTRLTVL.

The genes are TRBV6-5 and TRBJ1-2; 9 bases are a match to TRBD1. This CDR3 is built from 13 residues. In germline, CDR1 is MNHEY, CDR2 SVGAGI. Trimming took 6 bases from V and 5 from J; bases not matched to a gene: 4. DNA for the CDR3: TGTGCCAGCAGCTTTGGACAGGGGTATGGCTACACCTTC. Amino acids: CASSFGQGYGYTF.

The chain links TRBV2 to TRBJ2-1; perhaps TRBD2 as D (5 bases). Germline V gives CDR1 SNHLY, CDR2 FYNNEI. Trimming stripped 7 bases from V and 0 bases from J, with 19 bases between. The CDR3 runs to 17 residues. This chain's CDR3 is CASKEEISESSYNEQFF. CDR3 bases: TGTGCCAGCAAGGAGGAGATAAGCGAGAGCTCCTACAATGAGCAGTTCTTC.

CDR3 region: CASSQSGTSGVSSYNEQFF. The CDR3 DNA reads as TGCGCCAGCAGTCAATCGGGGACTAGCGGGGTTAGCTCCTACAATGAGCAGTTCTTC. The chain is built from TRBV23-1 and TRBJ2-1, with TRBD2 matching over 13 bases. TRBV23-1 is treated as an ORF (open reading frame) with a function not yet certain. This CDR3 is 19 amino acids long. The ends lost 0 bases at V and 0 bases at J; junction bases unmatched: 5.

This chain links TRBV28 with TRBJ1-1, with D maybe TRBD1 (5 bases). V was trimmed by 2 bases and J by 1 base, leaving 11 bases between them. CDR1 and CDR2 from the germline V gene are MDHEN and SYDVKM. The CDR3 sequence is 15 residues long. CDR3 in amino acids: CASSLGGLTNTEAFF. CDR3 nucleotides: TGTGCCAGCAGTTTAGGGGGACTCACGAACACTGAAGCTTTCTTT.